These T cell receptor beta chains were read from a single sample in a study. Each CDR3 protein is one row after TCRdb ran MiXCR on the 5' RACE reads. Of nearly 55,000 distinct CDR3 sequences in the sample, about 25% were seen once. The sample taken for sequencing was tumor-infiltrating naive CD4+ T cells sorted from the breast tumor. These receptors all stem from a female donor with breast cancer. Both conserved end residues are part of each CDR3. A D gene is named only where the DNA matches it firmly. Clone size is not always given. Where it is, it says once, few, many or a class for expanded clones.

V gene	D gene	J gene	clone size	CDR3 length	CDR3 protein	CDR3 DNA
TRBV5-1	TRBD2	TRBJ2-1	many	15	CASTPSGAVGNEQFF	TGCGCCAGCACACCTAGCGGGGCCGTAGGTAATGAGCAGTTCTTC
TRBV7-2	TRBD1	TRBJ2-2	.	15	CASSLTGILTGELFF	TGTGCCAGCAGCTTGACAGGGATCCTCACCGGGGAGCTGTTTTTT
TRBV5-6	.	TRBJ1-4	.	12	CASSSPGEKLFF	TGTGCCAGCAGCTCCCCGGGTGAAAAACTGTTTTTT
TRBV5-1	.	TRBJ1-1	many	14	CASSGGQMNTEAFF	TGCGCCAGCAGCGGCGGACAGATGAACACTGAAGCTTTCTTT
TRBV10-3	.	TRBJ1-1	.	14	CAIRQDRVNTEAFF	TGTGCCATCAGGCAGGACAGAGTGAACACTGAAGCTTTCTTT
TRBV4-1	.	TRBJ1-4	few	14	CASSRREENEKLFF	TGCGCCAGCAGCCGCAGGGAAGAGAATGAAAAACTGTTTTTT
TRBV4-1	TRBD2	TRBJ2-3	few	18	CASSRTPGLAGVVDTQYF	TGCGCCAGCAGCCGGACTCCGGGACTAGCGGGAGTGGTAGATACGCAGTATTTT
TRBV5-1	.	TRBJ1-1	many	11	CASTGDTEAFF	TGCGCCAGCACAGGGGACACTGAAGCTTTCTTT
TRBV12-3/TRBV12-4	TRBD1	TRBJ1-2	few	11	CASGTGYGYTF	TGTGCCAGCGGGACAGGCTATGGCTACACCTTC
TRBV5-1	.	TRBJ1-4	.	14	CASGTGPTNEKLFF	TGCGCCAGCGGTACAGGGCCAACTAATGAAAAACTGTTTTTT
TRBV12-3/TRBV12-4	.	TRBJ2-1	.	14	CASSTGQHYNEQFF	TGTGCCAGCAGCACCGGACAGCATTACAATGAGCAGTTCTTC
TRBV5-1	TRBD1	TRBJ1-6	.	14	CASSPDRVRSPPHF	TGCGCCAGCAGTCCGGACAGGGTACGATCACCCCCCCACTTT
TRBV5-1	TRBD1	TRBJ2-1	once	14	CASSWGQSYNEQFF	TGCGCCAGCAGCTGGGGACAGTCCTACAATGAGCAGTTCTTC
TRBV7-9	.	TRBJ1-6	.	13	CASSLLVGSPLHF	TGTGCCAGCAGCTTACTGGTTGGTTCACCCCTCCACTTT
TRBV20-1	.	TRBJ2-7	once	15	CSASPSDSSGNEQYF	TGCAGTGCTAGCCCCTCTGACAGTTCCGGGAACGAGCAGTACTTC
TRBV29-1	TRBD2	TRBJ2-1	.	12	CSVPRLAGEQFF	TGCAGCGTTCCACGACTAGCGGGCGAGCAGTTCTTC
TRBV28	.	TRBJ2-2	.	12	CATGPNTGELFF	TGTGCCACTGGTCCGAACACCGGGGAGCTGTTTTTT
TRBV2	TRBD1	TRBJ2-7	once	14	CASRGTGGRYEQYF	TGTGCCAGCAGAGGGACAGGGGGCCGGTACGAGCAGTACTTC
TRBV5-1	TRBD1	TRBJ2-7	.	14	CASSSGGGTPTEYF	TGCGCCAGCAGCTCAGGGGGCGGGACCCCGACGGAGTACTTC
TRBV5-1	.	TRBJ2-1	many	15	CASSRTAESPDEQFF	TGCGCCAGCAGCCGGACAGCCGAAAGCCCCGATGAGCAGTTCTTC
TRBV2	.	TRBJ2-7	many	11	CASSQNYEQYF	TGTGCCAGCAGCCAGAACTACGAGCAGTACTTC
TRBV4-1	.	TRBJ1-6	.	18	CASSQVSQGRSYNSPLHF	TGCGCCAGCAGCCAAGTGAGCCAGGGAAGGTCCTATAATTCACCCCTCCACTTT
TRBV5-1	.	TRBJ1-5	few	15	CASSLEGRGSQPQHF	TGCGCCAGCAGCTTGGAAGGCAGGGGATCCCAGCCCCAGCATTTT
TRBV29-1	.	TRBJ2-5	.	15	CSVRAFGGWGETQYF	TGCAGCGTGAGGGCTTTCGGCGGTTGGGGAGAGACCCAGTACTTC
TRBV27	TRBD1	TRBJ1-2	few	16	CASSSRNQGANYGYTF	TGTGCCAGCAGTTCGCGGAACCAGGGGGCGAACTATGGCTACACCTTC
TRBV20-1	.	TRBJ1-5	few	12	CSVRTGNQPQHF	TGCAGTGTTCGTACCGGCAATCAGCCCCAGCATTTT
TRBV9	.	TRBJ2-3	few	15	CASSPGVTSTDTQYF	TGTGCCAGCAGCCCGGGGGTAACTAGCACAGATACGCAGTATTTT
TRBV5-1	TRBD1	TRBJ2-1	few	15	CASNPPGQEYNEQFF	TGCGCCAGCAATCCTCCGGGACAGGAATACAATGAGCAGTTCTTC
TRBV7-6	.	TRBJ2-1	many	13	CASSWQSYNEQFF	TGTGCCAGCAGCTGGCAGTCCTACAATGAGCAGTTCTTC
TRBV4-2	.	TRBJ2-3	few	14	CASSSRGAKDTQYF	TGTGCCAGCAGCAGTCGAGGGGCTAAAGATACGCAGTATTTT
TRBV19	.	TRBJ1-5	.	16	CASIEGRGYLGQPQHF	TGTGCCAGTATCGAGGGACGAGGGTACCTTGGTCAGCCCCAGCATTTT
TRBV20-1	.	TRBJ2-1	few	13	CSVTYSNYNEQFF	TGCAGCGTAACCTATTCTAACTACAATGAGCAGTTCTTC
TRBV3-1	.	TRBJ2-1	.	11	CASSLGRGQFF	TGTGCCAGCAGCCTGGGACGGGGGCAGTTCTTC